This T cell receptor beta chain was observed in a study of blood T cell dynamics during melanoma immunotherapy. Overall study context: Metastatic melanoma patients received first-line pembrolizumab or nivolumab plus ipilimumab.

Specified time point: week 3, after first cycle of checkpoint inhibitor. Apart from a couple of fast progressors, RECIST 1.1 response was judged 12 weeks post-infusion. Here immunoSEQ multiplex PCR was the method, and the copy in TCRdb shows in-frame clones only, minus some. Here the sample spans about 16,000 clones, 94% being singletons. Study-level findings and limits: Cell-free DNA CDR3 sequences most resembled the immune-effector CD8+ subset, which was also most clonal.

Details on this clone: Its antigen remains unidentified.

The sequencing here drew on effector memory CD8+ T cells from blood, taken from a patient treated with checkpoint blockade. The clonotype originates from a human donor with melanoma.

The CDR3 nucleotides read TGCGCCAGCAGCCTAAACAATGAGCAGTTCTTC. This codes for CASSLNNEQFF. This rearrangement joins TRBV4-1 to TRBJ2-1; D gene uncertain. The germline gives CDR1 MGHRA, CDR2 YSYEKL. The CDR3 totals 11 residues. The ends were cut back, 4 bases at V and 5 bases at J, with 3 bases in the middle.